The table lists the clone carrying this T cell receptor beta chain with a count of one. Its matching antigen is unknown. Some clones are missing from TCRdb's copy, which holds only in-frame ones; the method was immunoSEQ multiplex PCR. The sample records about 2 million clones, 90% to 95% being singletons. CDR3 length: 12 amino acids. The V end was cut by 2 bases, the J end by 7 bases, with 6 bases between. Germline-derived CDR1 and CDR2 are MNHNY and SVGAGI (reference sequence). The data are from a study of shared clonotypes between healthy human individuals. Study findings and constraints: Represented diversity (both genetic and exposure-history) was limited by the small number of donors. Among non-shared clonotypes, generation probabilities were lower than among those shared by all four donors.

The sequence was collected from a man between 18 and 29 years old in good health. Sequencing used naive CD4+ T cells sorted from blood. The subset was: CD45RA+ positively selected. This chain links TRBV6-6 with TRBJ1-5; D remains unclear. The CDR3 nucleotides read TGTGCCAGCAGTTACATGGAACAGCCCCAGCATTTT. Amino acid sequence: CASSYMEQPQHF.